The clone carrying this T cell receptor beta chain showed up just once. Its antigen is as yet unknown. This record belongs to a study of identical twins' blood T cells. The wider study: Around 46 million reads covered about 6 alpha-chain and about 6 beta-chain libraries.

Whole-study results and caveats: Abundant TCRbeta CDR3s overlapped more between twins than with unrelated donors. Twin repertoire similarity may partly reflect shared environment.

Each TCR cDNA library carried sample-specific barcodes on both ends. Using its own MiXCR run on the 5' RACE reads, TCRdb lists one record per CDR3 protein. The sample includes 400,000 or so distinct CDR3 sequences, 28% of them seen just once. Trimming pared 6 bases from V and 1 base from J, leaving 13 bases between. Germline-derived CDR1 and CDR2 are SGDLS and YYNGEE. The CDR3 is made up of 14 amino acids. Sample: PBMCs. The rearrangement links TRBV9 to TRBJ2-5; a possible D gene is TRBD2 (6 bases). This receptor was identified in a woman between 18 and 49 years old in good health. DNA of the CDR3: TGTGCCAGCATCGACCAGGGACTCCAAGAGACCCAGTACTTC. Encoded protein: CASIDQGLQETQYF.